Sequencing of this TCR beta chain was carried out in a study of response to subunit inactivated influenza vaccine. General observations from the study: Authors suggested each seasonal influenza vaccination recruits few new T cells.

Details on this clonotype: Antigen: not known.

Trimming pared 3 bases from V and 3 bases from J, leaving 12 bases between. The CDR3 loop spans 13 amino acids. Germline V gene data show CDR1 as DFQATT and CDR2 as SNEGSKA (reference sequence). MiXCR, applied by TCRdb to the RT-PCR reads, yields one record per CDR3 protein. This table holds 700,000 to 800,000 distinct CDR3 sequences, around 20% found once. V is TRBV20-1 and J is TRBJ2-7, with D possibly being TRBD1 (6 bases). The receptor was isolated from a man aged 50-59 years who received an inactivated influenza vaccine. The specimen was PBMCs from blood, collected approximately 5 days after vaccination. Here the CDR3 reads CSASPGVRYEQYF. In nucleotides, the CDR3 is TGCAGTGCTAGTCCAGGGGTTCGCTACGAGCAGTACTTC.